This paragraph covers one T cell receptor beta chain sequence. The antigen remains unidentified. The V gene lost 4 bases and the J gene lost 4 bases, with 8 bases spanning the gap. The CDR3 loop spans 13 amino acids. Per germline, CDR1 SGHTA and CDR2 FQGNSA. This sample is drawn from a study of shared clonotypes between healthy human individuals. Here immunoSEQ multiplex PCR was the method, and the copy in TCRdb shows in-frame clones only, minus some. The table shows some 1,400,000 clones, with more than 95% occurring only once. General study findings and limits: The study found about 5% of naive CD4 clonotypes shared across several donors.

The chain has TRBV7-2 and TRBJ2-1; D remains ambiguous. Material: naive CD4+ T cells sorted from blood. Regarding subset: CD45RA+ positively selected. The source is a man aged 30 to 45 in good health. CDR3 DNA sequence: TGTGCCAGCAGCTCTTTGGGGTACAATGAGCAGTTCTTC. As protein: CASSSLGYNEQFF.